This TCR beta chain emerged from a study of T cells after yellow fever vaccination. Overall study: The authors prepared low-cell-number fractions using SMART-Seq v4 Ultra Low Input. Study findings and constraints: Clonotypes shared by both compartments, CD4 and CD8, made up a small share.

The table lists this clonotype with many counts. The antigen remains undetermined. A 5'RACE template-switching step, the method used to make TCR cDNA, added a universal primer site and UMIs. TCRdb reprocessed the 5' RACE reads via MiXCR and lists one record per CDR3 protein. Of some 350,000 distinct CDR3 sequences in the sample, roughly 4% are singletons; the top ten hold approximately 25%. Germline trimming cut 4 bases from V and 3 bases from J; bases unmatched to any gene: 6. This CDR3 region has 17 residues. CDR1 and CDR2 (germline): SGHVS, FNYEAQ. The clonotype comes from a man between 18 and 29 years old who received the YFV17D yellow fever vaccine. V usage is TRBV7-6 and J usage is TRBJ2-3; 14 positions agree with TRBD2. The material sequenced was PBMCs, taken 5 days after the yellow fever booster vaccination. The CDR3: CASSSWTSGGITDTQYF. The CDR3, as DNA: TGTGCCAGCAGCTCGTGGACTAGCGGGGGGATAACAGATACGCAGTATTTT. Variable domain in full (rest from reference TRBV7-6 and TRBJ2-3): GAGVSQSPRYKVTKRGQDVALRCDPISGHVSLYWYRQALGQGPEFLTYFNYEAQQDKSGLPNDRFSAERPEGSISTLTIQRTEQRDSAMYRCASSSWTSGGITDTQYFGPGTRLTVL.